Sequencing of this TCR beta chain was carried out in a study of beta chain features in type 1 diabetes. Study-level points and caveats: Comparison showed that naive, central memory and Treg TCRB repertoires appeared more similar among patients than among healthy donors.

Of note for this clone: The antigen is unknown.

Of the isolated RNA, all was reverse transcribed, and so the sequenced material was expressed TCRB transcripts. Profiled with immunoSEQ multiplex PCR; TCRdb holds only in-frame clones, not every one. Of 970,000 or so clones listed, under 20% are singletons. The source material was naive CD4+ T cells from blood. The clonotype originates from a woman younger than 30 in good health.

CDR3 bases: TGTGCCAGCAGCTTTAGGGACAGCGACTACGAGCAGTACTTC. The encoded protein is CASSFRDSDYEQYF. V is TRBV5-4 and J is TRBJ2-7; 7 bases are shared with TRBD1. J was trimmed by 3 bases and V by 2 bases; bases with no gene match: 5. The V gene's germline CDR1 is SGHNT and CDR2 YYREEE (reference sequence). The CDR3 length is 14 residues.